This TCR beta chain is from a study of T cell responses to AZD1222 COVID-19 vaccine. Looking at the study overall: Recipients boosted at about 4 weeks or about 12 weeks are pooled. Study-wide points: Per reports, nearly half of all spike-specific TCRs target regions that are unmutated in variants. Donors were mostly white British, more females; clonal diversity possibly underestimated. A rise in Spike-specific TCR breadth and depth followed two AZD1222 doses.

Note on this clone: The antigen is not known.

Generated by immunoSEQ multiplex PCR, the TCRdb table keeps only in-frame clones and is missing some. Of approximately 170,000 clones detected, roughly 92% appear once; the ten largest clones hold around 1.7%. This CDR3 contains 16 residues. Trimming took 4 bases from V and 1 from J; bases not matched to a gene: 5. Germline lookup yields CDR1 SGHAT and CDR2 FQNNGV. The rearrangement links TRBV11-2 to TRBJ2-7, with 12 positions matching TRBD2. The TCR comes from an adult in good health. Sequencing used peripheral blood, obtained on day 0 of AZD1222 vaccination. The CDR3 region is CASSSRTSGVSYEQYF. DNA for the CDR3: TGTGCCAGCAGCTCCCGGACTAGCGGGGTTTCCTACGAGCAGTACTTC.